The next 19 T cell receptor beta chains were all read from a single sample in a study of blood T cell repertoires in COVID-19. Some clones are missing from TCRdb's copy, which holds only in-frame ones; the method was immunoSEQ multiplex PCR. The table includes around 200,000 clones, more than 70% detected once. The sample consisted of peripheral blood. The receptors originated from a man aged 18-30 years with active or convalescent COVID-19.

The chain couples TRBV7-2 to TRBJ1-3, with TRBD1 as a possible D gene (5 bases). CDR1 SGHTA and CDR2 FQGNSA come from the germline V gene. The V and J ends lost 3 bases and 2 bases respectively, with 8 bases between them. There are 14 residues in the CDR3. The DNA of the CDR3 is TGTGCCAGCAGCTTGCGACAGACTGGAAACACCATATATTTT. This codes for CASSLRQTGNTIYF.

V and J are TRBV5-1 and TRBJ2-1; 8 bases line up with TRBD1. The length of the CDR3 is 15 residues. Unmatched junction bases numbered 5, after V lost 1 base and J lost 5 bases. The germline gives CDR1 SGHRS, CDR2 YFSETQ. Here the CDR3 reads CASSLWQGANNEQFF. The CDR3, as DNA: TGCGCCAGCAGCTTGTGGCAGGGGGCGAACAATGAGCAGTTCTTC.

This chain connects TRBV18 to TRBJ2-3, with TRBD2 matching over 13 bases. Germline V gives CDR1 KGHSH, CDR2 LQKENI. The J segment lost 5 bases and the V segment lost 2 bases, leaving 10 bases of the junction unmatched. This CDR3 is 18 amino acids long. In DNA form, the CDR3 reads TGTGCCAGCTCACCATTTGGGACTAGCGGGGCCGTAGGAGATACGCAGTATTTT. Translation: CASSPFGTSGAVGDTQYF.

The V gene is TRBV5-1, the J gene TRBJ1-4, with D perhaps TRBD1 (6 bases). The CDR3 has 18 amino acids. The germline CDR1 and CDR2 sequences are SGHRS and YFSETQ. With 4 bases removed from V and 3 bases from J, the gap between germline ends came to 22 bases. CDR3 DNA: TGCGCCAGCAGCCCGGGCTTGGCGGACAGCCCATCTAATGAAAAACTGTTTTTT. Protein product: CASSPGLADSPSNEKLFF.

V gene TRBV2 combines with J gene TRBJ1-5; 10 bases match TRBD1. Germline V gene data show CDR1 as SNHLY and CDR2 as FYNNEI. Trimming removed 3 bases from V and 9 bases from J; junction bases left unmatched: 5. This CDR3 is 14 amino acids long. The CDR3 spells CASSDQGQGPPQHF. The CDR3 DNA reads TGTGCCAGCAGTGACCAGGGACAGGGGCCGCCCCAGCATTTT.

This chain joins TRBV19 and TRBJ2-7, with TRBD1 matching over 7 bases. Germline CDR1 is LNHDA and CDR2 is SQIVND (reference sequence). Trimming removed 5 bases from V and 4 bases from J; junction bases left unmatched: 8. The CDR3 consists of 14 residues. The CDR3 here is CASSPDRARYEQYF. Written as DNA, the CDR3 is TGTGCCAGTAGTCCCGACAGGGCACGGTACGAGCAGTACTTC.

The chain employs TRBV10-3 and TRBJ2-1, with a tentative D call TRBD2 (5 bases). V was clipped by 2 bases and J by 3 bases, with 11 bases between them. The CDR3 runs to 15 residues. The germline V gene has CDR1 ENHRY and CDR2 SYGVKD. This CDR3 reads CAISEILGSYNEQFF. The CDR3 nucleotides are TGTGCCATCAGTGAGATTCTGGGGAGCTACAATGAGCAGTTCTTC.

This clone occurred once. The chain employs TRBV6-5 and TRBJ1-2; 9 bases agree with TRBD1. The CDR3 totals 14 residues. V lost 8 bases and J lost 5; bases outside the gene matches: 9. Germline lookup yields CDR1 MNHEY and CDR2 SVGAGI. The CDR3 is CASQKAGTGYGYTF. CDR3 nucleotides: TGTGCCAGCCAAAAAGCCGGGACAGGGTATGGCTACACCTTC.

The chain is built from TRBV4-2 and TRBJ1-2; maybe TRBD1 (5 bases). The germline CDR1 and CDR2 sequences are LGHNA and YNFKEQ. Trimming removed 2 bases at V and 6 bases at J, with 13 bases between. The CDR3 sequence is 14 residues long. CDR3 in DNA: TGTGCCAGCAGCCAAATAAACAGGCAGGATGGCTACACCTTC. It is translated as CASSQINRQDGYTF.

CDR3: CASSRQTAMSLAEAFF. DNA of the CDR3: TGTGCCAGTAGTCGACAGACCGCGATGAGTCTTGCTGAAGCTTTCTTT. This chain links TRBV19 with TRBJ1-1; D is perhaps TRBD1 (5 bases). Trimming took off 5 bases at V and 6 bases at J, with 22 bases between the two ends. Germline V gives CDR1 LNHDA, CDR2 SQIVND (reference sequence). CDR3 size: 16 residues. The full variable domain, with the rest looked up from reference TRBV19 and TRBJ1-1, is DGGITQSPKYLFRKEGQNVTLSCEQNLNHDAMYWYRQDPGQGLRLIYYSQIVNDFQKGDIAEGYSVSREKKESFPLTVTSAQKNPTAFYLCASSRQTAMSLAEAFFGQGTRLTVV.

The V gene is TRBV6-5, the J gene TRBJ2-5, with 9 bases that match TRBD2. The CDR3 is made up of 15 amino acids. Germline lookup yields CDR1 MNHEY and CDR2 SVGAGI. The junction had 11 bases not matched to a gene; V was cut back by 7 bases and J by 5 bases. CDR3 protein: CASMLSGSGVETQYF. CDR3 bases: TGTGCCAGCATGCTTAGCGGGAGTGGGGTTGAGACCCAGTACTTC.

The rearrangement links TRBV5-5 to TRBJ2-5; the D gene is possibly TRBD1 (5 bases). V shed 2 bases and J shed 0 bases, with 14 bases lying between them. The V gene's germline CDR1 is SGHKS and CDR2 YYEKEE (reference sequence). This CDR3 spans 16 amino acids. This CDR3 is CASSFGIGANQETQYF. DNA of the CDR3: TGTGCCAGCAGCTTTGGAATTGGGGCCAACCAAGAGACCCAGTACTTC.

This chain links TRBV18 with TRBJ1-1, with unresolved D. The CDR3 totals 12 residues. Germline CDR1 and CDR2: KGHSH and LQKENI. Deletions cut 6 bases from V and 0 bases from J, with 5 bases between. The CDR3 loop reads CASSEMNTEAFF. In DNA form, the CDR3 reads TGTGCCAGCTCCGAGATGAACACTGAAGCTTTCTTT.

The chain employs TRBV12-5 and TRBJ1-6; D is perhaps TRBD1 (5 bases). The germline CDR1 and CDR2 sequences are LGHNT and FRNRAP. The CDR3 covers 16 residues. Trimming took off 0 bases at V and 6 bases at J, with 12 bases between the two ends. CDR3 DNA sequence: TGTGCTAGTGGTTTGGTACGGGGGGAGATTAATTCACCCCTCCACTTT. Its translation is CASGLVRGEINSPLHF.

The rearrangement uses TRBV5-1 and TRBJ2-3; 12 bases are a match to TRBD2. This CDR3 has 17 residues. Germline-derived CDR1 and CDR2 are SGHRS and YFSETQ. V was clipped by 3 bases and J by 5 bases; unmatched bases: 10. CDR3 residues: CASSSAASGGAVDTQYF. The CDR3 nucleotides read TGCGCCAGCAGCTCTGCGGCTAGCGGGGGGGCGGTAGATACGCAGTATTTT.

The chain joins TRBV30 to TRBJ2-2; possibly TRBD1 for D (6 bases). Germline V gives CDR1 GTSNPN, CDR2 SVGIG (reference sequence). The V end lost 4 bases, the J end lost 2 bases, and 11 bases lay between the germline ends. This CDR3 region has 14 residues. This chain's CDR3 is CAWTGTTNTGELFF. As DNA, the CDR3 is TGTGCCTGGACCGGGACAACTAACACCGGGGAGCTGTTTTTT.

In DNA form, the CDR3 reads TGTGCCAGCTCAGGGGACAGACGGAACGAGCAGTACTTC. It encodes CASSGDRRNEQYF. The chain couples TRBV18 to TRBJ2-7; 7 bases fit TRBD1. This CDR3 comprises 13 residues. CDR1 and CDR2 (germline): KGHSH, LQKENI. V trimming: 5 bases; J trimming: 5 bases; junction bases outside the gene matches: 6.

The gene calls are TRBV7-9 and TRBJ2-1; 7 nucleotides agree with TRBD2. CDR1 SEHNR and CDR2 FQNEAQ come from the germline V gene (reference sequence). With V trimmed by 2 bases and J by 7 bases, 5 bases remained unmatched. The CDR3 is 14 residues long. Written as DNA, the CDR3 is TGTGCCAGCAGCTTATTTGCGGGAGAAAATGAGCAGTTCTTC. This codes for CASSLFAGENEQFF.

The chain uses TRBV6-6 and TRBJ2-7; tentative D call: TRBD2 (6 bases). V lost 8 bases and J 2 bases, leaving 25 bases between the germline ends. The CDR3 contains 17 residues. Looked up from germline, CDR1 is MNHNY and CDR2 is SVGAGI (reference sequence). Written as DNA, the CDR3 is TGTGCCAGCGGTCATGAGGTTGGCGGGGCCCCGACCTACGAGCAGTACTTC. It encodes CASGHEVGGAPTYEQYF.